This T cell receptor (beta chain) was retrieved from a study of CD8 T cells in Susac syndrome. Germline V CDR1 and CDR2: MDHEN, SYDVKM. V was shortened by 5 bases and J by 0 bases, with 11 bases between the two germline ends. The CDR3 extends over 14 amino acids. This clonotype was seen only once. After extraction with the RNeasy kit, roughly 0.45 to 1 ug of the RNA was reverse transcribed using random hexamers. Amplification of the TCR beta CDR3 was carried out by immunoSEQ multiplex PCR, which spanned a total of 54 Vbeta and 13 Jbeta segments. TCRdb analysed the immunoSEQ multiplex PCR reads with MiXCR anew, one entry per CDR3 protein. The sample holds fewer than 90,000 distinct CDR3 sequences, about 93% seen once.

The sequence was collected from a human donor with Susac syndrome. The chain has TRBV28 and TRBJ2-7; perhaps TRBD1 as D (5 bases). Sequenced sample: CD8+ T cells from PBMCs. The CDR3 nucleotides are TGTGCCAGCAGTCATAGACAGTACTCCTACGAGCAGTACTTC. Its translation: CASSHRQYSYEQYF.